The rows below give T cell receptor beta chains drawn from one sample of a study of T cells in localized non-small cell lung cancer. Method: immunoSEQ multiplex PCR; TCRdb's copy keeps in-frame clones and lacks some. The sample has 15,000 to 17,000 clones, about 89% seen once; the top ten hold 27%. The specimen comprised peripheral blood mononuclear cells, sampled before any cancer treatment. The receptors here all came from a male donor aged 60 or over with stage II lung adenocarcinoma. The CDR3 runs from the conserved cysteine through the conserved F or W.

j_call v_call cdr3_aa
TRBJ1-2 TRBV9 CASSYRGYGYTF
TRBJ2-2 TRBV7-3 CASSTRLAANTGELFF
TRBJ1-2 TRBV19 CASNPTGANYGYTF
TRBJ1-1 TRBV6-1 CASSEQARNTEAFF
TRBJ1-1 TRBV2 CASGIRQNTEAFF
TRBJ2-7 TRBV2 CASSEGGTVVYEQYF
TRBJ2-1 TRBV4-3 CASSQATSGRARNEQFF
TRBJ1-3 TRBV5-4 CASSSPTGGLSGNTIYF
TRBJ2-6 TRBV5-8 CASSNDRAGANVLTF
TRBJ2-7 TRBV6-1 CASSVEISYEQYF
TRBJ2-1 TRBV18 CASSPGIGTAFENEQFF
TRBJ2-5 TRBV5-6 CASSLAGSGRAKETQYF
TRBJ2-2 TRBV2 CASNREATNTGELFF
TRBJ2-3 TRBV19 CASKLGTGADTQYF
TRBJ2-7 TRBV29-1 CSVESGVYEQYF
TRBJ2-7 TRBV2 CASSAGTSVFEQYF
TRBJ2-2 TRBV27 CASKGESNTGELFF
TRBJ1-1 TRBV27 CASSRERDKAFF
TRBJ2-1 TRBV28 CASSWDRGRGYNEQFF
TRBJ2-7 TRBV19 CATRSSYEQYF
TRBJ1-2 TRBV14 CASSQDPANYGYTF
TRBJ2-7 TRBV28 CASSSEGLQSYEQYF
TRBJ1-3 TRBV29-1 CTGTSGNTIYF
TRBJ2-4 TRBV13 CASSSPGTSQNIQYF
TRBJ2-7 TRBV4-1 CASSQDPGLAGGQYEQYF
TRBJ2-1 TRBV6-9 CASSYGEDGQFF
TRBJ2-5 TRBV28 CASSSDSPETQYF
TRBJ1-1 TRBV19 CASSLGWATNTEAFF
TRBJ1-2 TRBV2 CASSVAQAYGYTF
TRBJ2-7 TRBV29-1 CSAGGGMEYEQYF
TRBJ2-1 TRBV11-2 CASSFLPSGRNEQFF
TRBJ1-5 TRBV2 CASKPPGVGQPQHF
TRBJ1-5 TRBV6-1 CASSNQPQHF
TRBJ1-1 TRBV11-2 CASSLDGGGAEAFF
TRBJ1-3 TRBV28 CASSSGGGSGNTIYF
TRBJ2-3 TRBV5-4 CASSEAGGRPDTQYF
NA TRBV18 CASSPLGMVGSSYEQYF
TRBJ2-1 TRBV27 CASSSLLTSGRKAGPNEQFF
TRBJ2-2 TRBV7-6 CASSLAPITMGLAGQSAGELFF
TRBJ2-7 TRBV5-7 CASSPTSGRAYYYEQYF
TRBJ2-1 TRBV10-2 CASGRAEDEQFF
TRBJ1-4 TRBV18 CASSLRTGGAANEKLFF
TRBJ2-5 TRBV6-6 CASSYSTETQYF
TRBJ2-7 TRBV2 CASSWADSSYEQYF
TRBJ1-2 TRBV19 CASTETGTRPRYGYTF
TRBJ1-1 TRBV15 CATRLPMNTEAFF
TRBJ1-2 TRBV2 CASSLATGSLTF
TRBJ1-5 TRBV18 CASSPSNQPQHF
TRBJ2-6 TRBV18 CASSPPGGPSGANVLTF
TRBJ2-4 TRBV2 CASSDQDKGDIQYF
TRBJ2-3 TRBV30 CAWRAGVVADTQYF
TRBJ2-3 TRBV10-3 CASSGGLVTDTQYF
TRBJ2-7 TRBV28 CASSFGRIGEQYF